This T cell receptor (beta chain) was documented in a study of beta chain features in type 1 diabetes. Overall study results and limits: Type 1 diabetes patients had moderately but significantly shorter TCRB CDR3s in all four CD4+ subsets.

This clone was seen more than once but under ten times. Its antigen is currently unknown. The entirety of the isolated RNA underwent reverse transcription, so expressed TCRB transcripts were sequenced. Produced via immunoSEQ multiplex PCR; TCRdb's table is partial and in-frame only. The sample includes some 150,000 clones, roughly 9% seen only once; the top ten take 0.7%. Trimming removed 1 base from V and 1 base from J; junction bases left unmatched: 2. Germline-derived CDR1 and CDR2 are SGHNT and YYREEE (reference sequence). This CDR3 is 15 amino acids long. V is TRBV5-4 and J is TRBJ2-5; TRBD2 aligns across 9 bases. The sequence was obtained from a woman aged 25 to 39 with type 1 diabetes. Sequencing input: central memory CD4+ T cells from blood. The CDR3 sequence: CASSLKREAQETQYF. The CDR3 bases are TGTGCCAGCAGCTTGAAGCGGGAGGCCCAAGAGACCCAGTACTTC.